Each of the 20 T cell receptor beta chains below was sequenced from the same sample in a study of T cells in localized non-small cell lung cancer. The protocol was immunoSEQ multiplex PCR, while the TCRdb copy is restricted to in-frame clones and leaves out a portion. The table records 20,000 to 25,000 clones, around nine tenths of them present only once. Material: peripheral blood, obtained before any cancer treatment. These receptor sequences come from an older male donor with stage I lung adenocarcinoma.

The CDR3 nucleotides are TGTGCCAGCAGTGGGACAGGGAAGAATGAAAAACTGTTTTTT. It specifies CASSGTGKNEKLFF. The chain recombines TRBV28 with TRBJ1-4; 9 positions match TRBD1. The trim removed 5 bases at V and 5 bases at J, leaving 3 bases unmatched. The CDR3 extends over 14 amino acids. Germline assignment: CDR1 MDHEN and CDR2 SYDVKM. Full variable domain (remainder filled in from reference TRBV28 and TRBJ1-4): DVKVTQSSRYLVKRTGEKVFLECVQDMDHENMFWYRQDPGLGLRLIYFSYDVKMKEKGDIPEGYSVSREKKERFSLILESASTNQTSMYLCASSGTGKNEKLFFGSGTQLSVL.

The rearrangement links TRBV4-1 to TRBJ2-7; D is possibly TRBD2 (5 bases). This CDR3 has 16 amino acids. Trimming took 0 bases from V and 0 from J, leaving 12 bases between them. Germline V gene data show CDR1 as MGHRA and CDR2 as YSYEKL. This chain's CDR3 is CASSQERRTSSYEQYF. In DNA, the CDR3 is TGCGCCAGCAGCCAAGAGCGGAGGACCAGCTCCTACGAGCAGTACTTC.

V is TRBV6-5 and J is TRBJ2-7, with 8 nucleotides matching TRBD2. Trimming cost V 11 bases and J 6 bases; bases outside gene matches: 18. Per the germline V gene, CDR1 is MNHEY and CDR2 is SVGAGI. The CDR3 runs 15 residues. The CDR3 here is CAASPASGQGGEQYF. As DNA, the CDR3 is TGTGCCGCCAGCCCCGCTAGCGGGCAAGGAGGCGAGCAGTACTTC.

This chain joins TRBV5-4 and TRBJ2-1, with D maybe TRBD2 (5 bases). The CDR3 runs to 15 residues. The germline CDR1 and CDR2 sequences are SGHNT and YYREEE (reference sequence). V gave up 0 bases and J gave up 8 bases, with 15 bases separating them. CDR3 in amino acids: CASSLGTGFRDEQFF. CDR3 coding DNA: TGTGCCAGCAGCTTGGGAACGGGATTTAGAGATGAGCAGTTCTTC.

V is TRBV5-1 and J is TRBJ2-1; D call uncertain. CDR1 SGHRS and CDR2 YFSETQ come from the germline V gene. The CDR3 is made up of 14 amino acids. Trimming cost V 0 bases and J 5 bases, with 9 bases left between them. CDR3 nucleotide sequence: TGCGCCAGCAGCTTGGAAGGACGGAACAATGAGCAGTTCTTC. Translating gives CASSLEGRNNEQFF.

This rearrangement joins TRBV25-1 to TRBJ2-1; TRBD2 matches 9 bases. The ends lost 6 bases at V and 6 bases at J; junction bases unmatched: 6. This CDR3 region has 14 residues. The germline gives CDR1 MGHDK, CDR2 SYGVNS. The CDR3 DNA is TGTGCCAGCAGGACTAGCGGAGAGTTCAATGAGCAGTTCTTC. Its protein product is CASRTSGEFNEQFF.

The rearrangement uses TRBV5-4 and TRBJ2-1; no reliable D call. The length of the CDR3 is 16 residues. The V end was cut by 4 bases, the J end by 0 bases, with 14 bases between. CDR1 and CDR2 from the germline V gene are SGHNT and YYREEE (reference sequence). The CDR3 loop reads CASSPVAKSSYNEQFF. The DNA for the CDR3 is TGTGCCAGCAGCCCCGTAGCTAAAAGCTCCTACAATGAGCAGTTCTTC. Full variable domain (remainder filled in from reference TRBV5-4 and TRBJ2-1): ETGVTQSPTHLIKTRGQQVTLRCSSQSGHNTVSWYQQALGQGPQFIFQYYREEENGRGNFPPRFSGLQFPNYSSELNVNALELDDSALYLCASSPVAKSSYNEQFFGPGTRLTVL.

V and J are TRBV4-3 and TRBJ2-7; tentatively, D is TRBD1 or TRBD2 (5 bases each). The CDR3 has 16 residues. Trimming shortened V by 3 bases and J by 2 bases, and 17 bases separated the two germline ends. The germline gives CDR1 LGHNA, CDR2 YSLEER. CDR3 in DNA: TGCGCCAGCAGCCAGGCCTTGGTGGGGCGGGCCTACGAGCAGTACTTC. Protein sequence: CASSQALVGRAYEQYF.

The chain combines TRBV19 with TRBJ1-2, with TRBD1 as a possible D gene (5 bases). The CDR3 loop spans 14 amino acids. Between the trimmed V and J ends, which lost 0 bases and 3 bases, there was a span of 8 bases. Germline V CDR1 and CDR2: LNHDA, SQIVND (reference sequence). The CDR3 DNA is TGTGCCAGTAGTATAGAAAGGGGAGACTATGGCTACACCTTC. Protein product: CASSIERGDYGYTF.

This chain connects TRBV7-2 to TRBJ2-1, with 10 bases fitting TRBD2. V dropped 11 bases and J dropped 9; count of bases not matched to a gene: 13. The germline gives CDR1 SGHTA, CDR2 FQGNSA. The CDR3 consists of 14 residues. This CDR3 is CAVAPASGRAEQFF. The CDR3 coding sequence is TGTGCCGTTGCACCGGCTAGCGGGAGAGCTGAGCAGTTCTTC.

The table lists this clone with a count of one. This sequence joins TRBV19 and TRBJ2-5; the D gene could be TRBD1 or TRBD2 (6 bases each). Trimming cost V 5 bases and J 1 base, with 14 bases left between them. The CDR3 has 15 residues. From germline, CDR1 is LNHDA and CDR2 SQIVND (reference sequence). CDR3 region: CASSLPGGGQETQYF. CDR3 nucleotides: TGTGCCAGTAGTCTCCCCGGAGGGGGCCAAGAGACCCAGTACTTC.

The J gene is TRBJ1-2, the V gene TRBV11-2; a weak D match, TRBD1 (6 bases). Deletions cut 4 bases from V and 4 bases from J, with 13 bases between. The CDR3 spans 14 residues. Germline V gives CDR1 SGHAT, CDR2 FQNNGV. The CDR3 nucleotides are TGTGCCAGCAGCTCGGGGGCACGGCTCTATGGCTACACCTTC. This translates into CASSSGARLYGYTF.

The V and J genes are TRBV9 and TRBJ1-1; 7 bases map to TRBD1. The CDR3 contains 15 residues. Unmatched junction bases numbered 5, after V lost 2 bases and J lost 1 base. Germline V gene lookup returns CDR1 SGDLS and CDR2 YYNGEE. Here the CDR3 reads CASSVIRTGNTEAFF. The CDR3 nucleotides read TGTGCCAGCAGCGTGATCAGGACAGGGAACACTGAAGCTTTCTTT.

The chain carries TRBV7-9 and TRBJ2-1; D remains unclear. The V gene's germline CDR1 is SEHNR and CDR2 FQNEAQ (reference sequence). Trimming took 1 base from V and 6 from J, leaving 16 bases between them. This CDR3 contains 16 residues. The DNA of the CDR3 is TGTGCCAGCAGCTTAGGAAGACTTCTCTTCCCCAATGAGCAGTTCTTC. It is translated as CASSLGRLLFPNEQFF. Supplemented by reference TRBV7-9 and TRBJ2-1, the full variable domain reads DTGVSQNPRHKITKRGQNVTFRCDPISEHNRLYWYRQTLGQGPEFLTYFQNEAQLEKSRLLSDRFSAERPKGSFSTLEIQRTEQGDSAMYLCASSLGRLLFPNEQFFGPGTRLTVL.

The chain has TRBV28 and TRBJ2-2, with TRBD1 matching over 8 bases. Germline CDR1 reads MDHEN; CDR2 reads SYDVKM. Trimming removed 3 bases from V and 3 bases from J; junction bases left unmatched: 9. CDR3 length: 17 residues. The CDR3 is CASSFGDRSYHTGELFF. The CDR3, as DNA: TGTGCCAGCAGTTTCGGGGACAGGTCCTACCACACCGGGGAGCTGTTTTTT. The entire variable domain, with the rest obtained from reference TRBV28 and TRBJ2-2, is as follows: DVKVTQSSRYLVKRTGEKVFLECVQDMDHENMFWYRQDPGLGLRLIYFSYDVKMKEKGDIPEGYSVSREKKERFSLILESASTNQTSMYLCASSFGDRSYHTGELFFGEGSRLTVL.

The chain uses TRBV5-4 and TRBJ2-3; D perhaps matches TRBD1 (6 bases). The CDR3 spans 15 residues. Germline V gene lookup returns CDR1 SGHNT and CDR2 YYREEE (reference sequence). V lost 0 bases to trimming and J lost 4 bases, with 12 bases between them. In DNA, the CDR3 is TGTGCCAGCAGCTTGGCCAATCAGGGGTCAGATACGCAGTATTTT. It specifies CASSLANQGSDTQYF.

The table lists this clone with a few counts. The chain joins TRBV28 to TRBJ1-1; D is uncertain. V lost 3 bases and J lost 8, with 7 bases in between. Looked up from germline, CDR1 is MDHEN and CDR2 is SYDVKM. The CDR3 spans 11 residues. The CDR3 here is CASSFGWEAFF. Here the CDR3 DNA reads TGTGCCAGCAGTTTTGGATGGGAAGCTTTCTTT. Drawing the rest from reference TRBV28 and TRBJ1-1, the complete variable domain is DVKVTQSSRYLVKRTGEKVFLECVQDMDHENMFWYRQDPGLGLRLIYFSYDVKMKEKGDIPEGYSVSREKKERFSLILESASTNQTSMYLCASSFGWEAFFGQGTRLTVV.

This clone was seen a single time. The chain uses TRBV4-3 and TRBJ1-2; 7 bases fit TRBD1. Germline CDR1 LGHNA, CDR2 YSLEER. This CDR3 contains 15 residues. V dropped 3 bases and J dropped 4; count of bases not matched to a gene: 8. The CDR3 DNA is TGCGCCAGCAGCCAGGGAGGGGGCCGCGGCTATGGCTACACCTTC. Protein: CASSQGGGRGYGYTF.

This clone showed up just once. The V call is TRBV6-1, the J call TRBJ2-4; tentatively, D is TRBD2 (7 bases). The CDR3 contains 17 residues. Germline V CDR1 and CDR2: MNHNS, SASEGT. V lost 2 bases, J lost 6 bases, and 20 bases lay in between. As DNA, the CDR3 is TGTGCCAGCAGTGAAAGAGGGGGAGGGGGAACTCTAAACATTCAGTACTTC. The encoded protein is CASSERGGGGTLNIQYF.

The chain is built from TRBV10-3 and TRBJ2-1; D is possibly TRBD1 or TRBD2 (5 bases each). Germline V gene data show CDR1 as ENHRY and CDR2 as SYGVKD. This CDR3 comprises 15 residues. With 9 bases removed from V and 5 bases from J, the gap between germline ends came to 20 bases. The CDR3 region has the DNA TGTGCCATTCGCCGGGGCCGTTTCCTGGACAATGAGCAGTTCTTC. This sequence encodes CAIRRGRFLDNEQFF.